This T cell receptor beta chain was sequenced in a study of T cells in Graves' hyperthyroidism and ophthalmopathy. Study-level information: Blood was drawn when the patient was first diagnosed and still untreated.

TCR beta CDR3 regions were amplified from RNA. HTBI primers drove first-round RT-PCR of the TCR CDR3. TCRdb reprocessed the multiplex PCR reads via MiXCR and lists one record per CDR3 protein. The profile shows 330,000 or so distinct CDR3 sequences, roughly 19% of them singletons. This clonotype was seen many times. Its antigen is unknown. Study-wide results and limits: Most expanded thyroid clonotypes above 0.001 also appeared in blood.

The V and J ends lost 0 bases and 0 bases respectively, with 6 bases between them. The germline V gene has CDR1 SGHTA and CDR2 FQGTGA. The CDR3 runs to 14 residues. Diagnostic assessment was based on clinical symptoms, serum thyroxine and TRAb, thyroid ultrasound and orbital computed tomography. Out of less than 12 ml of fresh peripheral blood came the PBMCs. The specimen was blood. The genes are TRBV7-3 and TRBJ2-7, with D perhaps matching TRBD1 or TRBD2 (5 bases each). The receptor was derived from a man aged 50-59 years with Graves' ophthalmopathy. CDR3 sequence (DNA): TGTGCCAGCAGCTTAACCGGGACCTCCTACGAGCAGTACTTC. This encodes CASSLTGTSYEQYF.